The source of this TCR beta chain is a study of Graves' ophthalmopathy and Graves' hyperthyroidism. TCR beta CDR3 amplification used RNA transcripts. First-round RT-PCR used HTBI primers; second-round multiplex PCR followed. TCRdb itself ran the multiplex PCR reads through MiXCR, one entry per CDR3 protein. The table has some 520,000 distinct CDR3 sequences, about 15% seen once. Ten or more counts support this clonotype. This CDR3 spans 14 amino acids. V lost 0 bases and J 5 bases, leaving 10 bases between the germline ends. Germline CDR1 reads MNHEY; CDR2 reads SMNVEV (reference sequence). Those donors who had ophthalmopathy presented with moderate-to-severe activity, a CAS of ≥3, a NOSPECS of ≥4 and a duration under 3 months.

The sequencing sample was made of blood. The sequence was collected from a woman between 25 and 40 years old with Graves' ophthalmopathy. J is TRBJ2-5 and V is TRBV27; a weak D match, TRBD2 (6 bases). The CDR3 loop is CASSLSRAGETQYF. The CDR3 DNA reads TGTGCCAGCAGTTTATCGAGGGCGGGGGAGACCCAGTACTTC.